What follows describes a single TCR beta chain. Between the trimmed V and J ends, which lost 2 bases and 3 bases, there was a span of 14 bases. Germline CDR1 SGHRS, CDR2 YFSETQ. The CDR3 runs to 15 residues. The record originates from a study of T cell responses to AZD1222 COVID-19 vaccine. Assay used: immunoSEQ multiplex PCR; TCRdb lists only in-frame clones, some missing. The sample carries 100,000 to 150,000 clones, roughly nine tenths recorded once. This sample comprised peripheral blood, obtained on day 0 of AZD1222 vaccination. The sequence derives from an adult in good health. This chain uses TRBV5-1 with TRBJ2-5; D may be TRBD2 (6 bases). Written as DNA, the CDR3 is TGCGCCAGCAGCTTAGGAGGAGGGACCAAAGAGACCCAGTACTTC. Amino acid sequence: CASSLGGGTKETQYF.